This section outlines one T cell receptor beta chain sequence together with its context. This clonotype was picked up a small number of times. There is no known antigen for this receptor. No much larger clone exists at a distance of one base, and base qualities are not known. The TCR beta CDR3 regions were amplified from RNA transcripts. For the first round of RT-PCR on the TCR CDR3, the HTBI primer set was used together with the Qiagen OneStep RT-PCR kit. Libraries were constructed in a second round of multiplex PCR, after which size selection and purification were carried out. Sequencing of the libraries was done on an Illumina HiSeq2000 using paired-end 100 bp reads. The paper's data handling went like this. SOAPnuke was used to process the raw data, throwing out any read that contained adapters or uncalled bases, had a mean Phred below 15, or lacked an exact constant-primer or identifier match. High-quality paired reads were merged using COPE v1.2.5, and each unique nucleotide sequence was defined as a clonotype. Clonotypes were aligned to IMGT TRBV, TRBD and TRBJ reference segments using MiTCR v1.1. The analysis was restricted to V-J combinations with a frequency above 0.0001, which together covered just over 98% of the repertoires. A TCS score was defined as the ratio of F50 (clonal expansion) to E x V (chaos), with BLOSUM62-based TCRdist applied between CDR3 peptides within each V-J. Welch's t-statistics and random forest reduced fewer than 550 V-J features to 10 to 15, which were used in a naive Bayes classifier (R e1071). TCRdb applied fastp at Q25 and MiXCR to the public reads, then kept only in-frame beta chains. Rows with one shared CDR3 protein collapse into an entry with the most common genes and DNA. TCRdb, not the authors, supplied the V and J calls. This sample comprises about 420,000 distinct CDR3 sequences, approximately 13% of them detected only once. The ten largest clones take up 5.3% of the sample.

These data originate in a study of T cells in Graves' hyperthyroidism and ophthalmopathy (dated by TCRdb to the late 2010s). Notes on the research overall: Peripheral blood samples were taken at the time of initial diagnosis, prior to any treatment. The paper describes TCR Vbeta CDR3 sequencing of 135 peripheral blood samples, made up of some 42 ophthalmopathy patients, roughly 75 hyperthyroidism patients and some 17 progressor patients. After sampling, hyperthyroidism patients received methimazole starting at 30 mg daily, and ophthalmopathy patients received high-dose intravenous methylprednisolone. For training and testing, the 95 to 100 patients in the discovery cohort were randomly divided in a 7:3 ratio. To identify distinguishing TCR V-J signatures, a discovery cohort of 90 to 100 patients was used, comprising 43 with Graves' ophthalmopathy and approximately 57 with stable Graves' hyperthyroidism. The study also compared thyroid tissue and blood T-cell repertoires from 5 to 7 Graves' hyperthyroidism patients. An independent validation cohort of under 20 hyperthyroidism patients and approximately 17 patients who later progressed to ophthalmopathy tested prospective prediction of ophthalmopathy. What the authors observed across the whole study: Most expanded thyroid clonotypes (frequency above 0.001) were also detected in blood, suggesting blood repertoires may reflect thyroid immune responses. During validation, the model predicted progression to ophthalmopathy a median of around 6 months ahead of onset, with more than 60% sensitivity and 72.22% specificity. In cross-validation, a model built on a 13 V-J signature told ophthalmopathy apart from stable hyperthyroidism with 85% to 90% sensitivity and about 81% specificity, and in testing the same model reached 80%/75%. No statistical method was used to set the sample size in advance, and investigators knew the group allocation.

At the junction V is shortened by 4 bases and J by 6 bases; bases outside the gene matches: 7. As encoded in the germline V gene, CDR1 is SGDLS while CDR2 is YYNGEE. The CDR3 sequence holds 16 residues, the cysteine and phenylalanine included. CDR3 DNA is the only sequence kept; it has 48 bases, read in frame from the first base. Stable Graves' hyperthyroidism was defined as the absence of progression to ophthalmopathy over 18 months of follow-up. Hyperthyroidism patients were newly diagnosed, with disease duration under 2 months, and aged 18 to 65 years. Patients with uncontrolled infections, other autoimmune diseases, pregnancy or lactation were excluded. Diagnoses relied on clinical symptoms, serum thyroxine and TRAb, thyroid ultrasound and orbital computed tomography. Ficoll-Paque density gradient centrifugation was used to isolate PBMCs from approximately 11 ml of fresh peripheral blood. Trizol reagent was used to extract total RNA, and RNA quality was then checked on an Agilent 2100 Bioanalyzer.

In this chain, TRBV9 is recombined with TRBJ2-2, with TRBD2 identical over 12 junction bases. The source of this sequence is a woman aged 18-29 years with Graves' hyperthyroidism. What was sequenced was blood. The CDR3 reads CASSNRLAGAAGELFF. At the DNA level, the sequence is TGTGCCAGCAGCAACCGACTAGCGGGAGCCGCCGGGGAGCTGTTTTTT.